This TCR beta chain was captured in a study of breast tumors, draining lymph nodes, adjacent tissues. Axillary draining lymph nodes of breast cancer patients supplied the node samples. TCRdb reprocessed the multiplex PCR reads via MiXCR and lists one record per CDR3 protein. Among about 140,000 distinct CDR3 sequences listed, around a third were seen once. The J segment lost 0 bases and the V segment lost 6 bases, leaving 5 bases of the junction unmatched. Germline CDR1 SEHNR, CDR2 FQNEAQ (reference sequence). CDR3 size: 17 residues. This clonotype was counted at least ten times. What it binds is not known. Findings of the study overall: Most tumor T cells seemingly derive from lymph node, then expand in tumor. Luminal-like breast cancer showed significantly greater tumor-nontumor repertoire similarity than basal-like breast cancer did. Tumor T cell lymph node origin was a supported hypothesis, not proven. Tumor TCR diversity was below lymph nodes but above nontumor tissue.

The TCR sequence derives from a female donor with breast cancer. Some clones in this sample may be carry-over from other donors' samples. The J gene is TRBJ2-6, the V gene TRBV7-9, with 10 bases that match TRBD1. The sample consisted of axillary lymph node tissue. This chain's CDR3 is CASSRTGGVSGANVLTF. The CDR3 nucleotides are TGTGCCAGCAGTCGGACAGGGGGGGTCTCTGGGGCCAACGTCCTGACTTTC.